The sequence of this T cell receptor (beta chain) was determined in a study of T cell repertoires in cytomegalovirus infection. For the study at large: Evidence of both CMV infection and a matching HLA type came from public TCR beta signatures. Whole-study results and caveats: Predominance within the ex vivo response was attributable to HLA-C-restricted CMV-specific TCR beta clonotypes. Cumulative public TCR beta family frequency identified carriers of CMV plus the relevant HLA.

TCRdb itself ran the reads through MiXCR, one entry per CDR3 protein. In the table there are around 770,000 distinct CDR3 sequences, roughly 29% of which are singletons. Deletions cut 6 bases from V and 7 bases from J, with 30 bases between. Germline values: CDR1 SEHNR, CDR2 FQNEAQ (reference sequence). The CDR3 has 18 amino acids. This clonotype was seen only a few times. Its antigen is unidentified. The rearrangement uses TRBV7-9 and TRBJ1-1; a weak D match, TRBD1 (5 bases). The receptor comes from a human donor in good health (CMV status not recorded). Some clones in this sample may be carry-over from other donors' samples. Sequenced material: cultured CD8+ T cells from PBMCs, taken from culture after CMV antigen stimulation. The CDR3 region is CASRPNTGGVTEPSEAFF. CDR3 in DNA: TGTGCCAGCAGACCTAATACCGGGGGGGTTACAGAACCCAGTGAAGCTTTCTTT.